These T cell receptor beta chains were read from a single sample in a study of PD-L1 blockade in urothelial cancer. TCRdb keeps only in-frame clones here, not all; method: immunoSEQ multiplex PCR. The sample lists 40,000 to 45,000 clones, roughly four fifths occurring once. The source material was PBMCs, sampled around atezolizumab (anti-PD-L1) treatment. These receptors all stem from a man between 65 and 79 years old with urothelial cancer. CDR3s include the opening cysteine and the closing phenylalanine or tryptophan. A D gene is named only where the DNA matches it firmly. Size is stated for part of the rows, as once, few or many counts, or as a class when the clone is expanded.

TRBD2 | TRBJ2-1 | TRBV6-6 | - | TGTGCCAGCAGTTCCCCGGGACTAGCGGGATACAATGAGCAGTTCTTC | CASSSPGLAGYNEQFF
TRBD2 | TRBJ2-6 | TRBV5-1 | - | TGCGCCAGCAGCTTGTCGGCGGGAGTATCTGGGGCCAACGTCCTGACTTTC | CASSLSAGVSGANVLTF
- | TRBJ1-1 | TRBV19 | - | TGTGCCAGTAGTATCCTAGCGGACACTGAAGCTTTCTTT | CASSILADTEAFF
- | TRBJ2-4 | TRBV15 | once | TGTGCCACCAGCAGAGATATGGGGGCAGCAAACATTCAGTACTTC | CATSRDMGAANIQYF
TRBD2 | TRBJ2-3 | TRBV5-4 | - | TGTGCCAGCAGCTCGACTAGCGGACCTAGCACAGATACGCAGTATTTT | CASSSTSGPSTDTQYF
TRBD1 | TRBJ1-5 | TRBV6-1 | - | TGTGCCAGCAGTGCTTCGGACAGGGGCACTCAGCCCCAGCATTTT | CASSASDRGTQPQHF
- | TRBJ1-5 | TRBV18 | - | TGTGCCAGCTCACCAGGAGACAGCTTGTATCAGCCCCAGCATTTT | CASSPGDSLYQPQHF
TRBD1 | TRBJ1-2 | TRBV7-9 | - | TGTGCCAGCAGCCCTGGGACAGGGAATGGCTACACCTTC | CASSPGTGNGYTF
- | TRBJ2-7 | TRBV6-5 | - | TGTGCCAGCAGTCGTAGGGGACTCACCTACGAGCAGTACTTC | CASSRRGLTYEQYF
- | TRBJ1-1 | TRBV10-3 | - | TGTGCCATCAGTGAGGGTAGTGAGAACACTGAAGCTTTCTTT | CAISEGSENTEAFF
TRBD1 | TRBJ1-5 | TRBV6-1 | - | TGTGCCAGCACCGGGACAGGGGGAGGCAATCAGCCCCAGCATTTT | CASTGTGGGNQPQHF
- | TRBJ2-5 | TRBV5-5 | - | TGTGCCAGCAGTCCGGCGGAGGTCGTGTGGGAGACCCAGTACTTC | CASSPAEVVWETQYF
TRBD1 | TRBJ1-1 | TRBV29-1 | - | TGCAGCGGGTCTCTTGGGACAGGGTACACAGCTTTCTTT | CSGSLGTGYTAFF
- | TRBJ2-1 | TRBV15 | once | TGTGCCACCAGCAGAGAAGCTGGGAGCTCCTACAATGAGCAGTTCTTC | CATSREAGSSYNEQFF
- | TRBJ2-5 | TRBV13 | - | TGTGCCAGCAGCTCTAAATGGACTCAAGAGACCCAGTACTTC | CASSSKWTQETQYF
TRBD1 | TRBJ1-5 | TRBV2 | - | TGTGCCAGCAGTTCGGACAGGAATCAGCCCCAGCATTTT | CASSSDRNQPQHF
TRBD2 | TRBJ2-1 | TRBV4-3 | - | TGCGCCAGCAGCCGCGCGAGCGGGGCGCAGTTCTTC | CASSRASGAQFF
- | TRBJ2-1 | TRBV7-3 | - | TGTGCCAGCAGCTTAACCGGGACTCCAAATGAGCAGTTCTTC | CASSLTGTPNEQFF